The 27 T cell receptor beta chains below all came from one sample that was sequenced in a study of CD8 T cells in ankylosing spondylitis. Study findings and constraints: Apparently characteristic of ankylosing spondylitis blood was a TCR beta motif (fewer than ten highly homologous variants).

Antigens for these TCRs are unknown. One entry per CDR3 protein results from TCRdb running MiXCR on the 5' RACE reads. In the table there are a few hundred thousand distinct CDR3 sequences, approximately 17% of which are singletons. The source material was blood, either unsorted or a sorted T cell fraction (not recorded which). These receptors came from a male donor with ankylosing spondylitis.

This clonotype was counted a few times. The V and J genes are TRBV25-1 and TRBJ2-1, with 9 bases aligning to TRBD2. Unmatched junction bases numbered 3, after V lost 3 bases and J lost 0 bases. The CDR3 has 16 residues. CDR1 is MGHDK, CDR2 SYGVNS, per germline. The CDR3 here is CASSEGSGSSYNEQFF. CDR3 nucleotides: TGTGCCAGCAGTGAGGGTAGCGGGAGCTCCTACAATGAGCAGTTCTTC.

This clonotype was counted a few times. The genes are TRBV15 and TRBJ2-2, with D possibly TRBD1 on 6 matching bases. Trimming stripped 0 bases from V and 5 bases from J, with 19 bases between. Germline V gene lookup returns CDR1 LNHNV and CDR2 YYDKDF (reference sequence). The CDR3 extends over 18 amino acids. The CDR3: CATSREAMYAGDTGELFF. CDR3 nucleotides: TGTGCCACCAGCAGAGAGGCAATGTATGCAGGGGATACCGGGGAGCTGTTTTTT.

This chain uses TRBV25-1 with TRBJ2-4; TRBD1 matches 8 bases. CDR3 size: 13 residues. Trimming took 6 bases from V and 5 from J; bases not matched to a gene: 3. Germline-derived CDR1 and CDR2 are MGHDK and SYGVNS. In DNA, the CDR3 is TGTGCCAGCAGCAGGGGGCAACAAAACATTCAGTACTTC. Residues: CASSRGQQNIQYF.

This clonotype was counted many times. The chain carries TRBV12-3 or TRBV12-4 and TRBJ2-1, with TRBD1 matching 7 bases. The CDR3 is made up of 16 amino acids. V was pared by 5 bases and J by 0 bases, with 7 bases of the junction left unmatched. The CDR3 nucleotides are TGTGCCAGCAGTCCGGACAGGTACAACTCCTACAATGAGCAGTTCTTC. This translates into CASSPDRYNSYNEQFF.

This clonotype was detected only a few times. The chain couples TRBV6-2 or TRBV6-3 to TRBJ2-1; a weak D match, TRBD2 (5 bases). Looked up from germline, CDR1 is MNHEY and CDR2 is SVGEGT. CDR3 length equals 13 residues. The ends were cut back, 3 bases at V and 5 bases at J, with 8 bases in the middle. CDR3 in amino acids: CASSYLRDNEQFF. The CDR3, as DNA: TGTGCCAGCAGTTATTTGCGGGACAATGAGCAGTTCTTC.

This clonotype showed up just a few times. V is TRBV12-3 or TRBV12-4 and J is TRBJ2-5, with 8 bases aligning to TRBD1. The CDR3 runs to 13 residues. The V gene end was trimmed by 5 bases and the J gene end by 4 bases; junction bases not matched to a gene: 3. In DNA, the CDR3 is TGTGCCAGCAGTGGGACAGGCGGAGAGACCCAGTACTTC. Protein sequence: CASSGTGGETQYF.

The CDR3 bases are TGTGCCAGCAGCCCCCGGGACAGAGGCCCCTACAATGAGCAGTTCTTC. Translation: CASSPRDRGPYNEQFF. V is TRBV12-3 or TRBV12-4 and J is TRBJ2-1; 7 bases map to TRBD1. V was clipped by 6 bases and J by 2 bases; unmatched bases: 10. The CDR3 runs to 16 residues.

There are a few counts of this clonotype. The chain carries TRBV5-4 and TRBJ2-7; TRBD2 is a possible D gene (6 bases). The CDR3 extends over 16 amino acids. Germline CDR1 SGHNT, CDR2 YYREEE (reference sequence). V shed 4 bases and J shed 1 base, with 18 bases lying between them. CDR3 in amino acids: CASSPGGTHRSYEQYF. As DNA, the CDR3 is TGTGCCAGCAGCCCAGGCGGGACTCACCGTTCCTACGAGCAGTACTTC.

This clonotype was observed a handful of times. V usage is TRBV19 and J usage is TRBJ2-1; 9 nucleotides agree with TRBD2. Losses at the gene ends were 5 bases for V and 0 bases for J; bases not matched to a gene: 8. Germline lookup yields CDR1 LNHDA and CDR2 SQIVND (reference sequence). This CDR3 region has 17 residues. CDR3 sequence: CASSARLAGSSYNEQFF. The CDR3, as DNA: TGTGCCAGTAGTGCCCGTCTAGCGGGGAGCTCCTACAATGAGCAGTTCTTC.

CDR3 bases: TGTGCCAGCAGCCCCCCCGACAAAAACAATGAGCAGTTCTTC. Translated: CASSPPDKNNEQFF. The J gene is TRBJ2-1, the V gene TRBV4-2, with unresolved D. The V gene lost 4 bases and the J gene lost 5 bases, with 12 bases spanning the gap. Looked up from germline, CDR1 is LGHNA and CDR2 is YNFKEQ. CDR3 length: 14 amino acids.

This clonotype was detected a few times. This chain joins TRBV3-1 and TRBJ1-5; D is perhaps TRBD1 (6 bases). Trimming took 1 base from V and 4 from J, leaving 8 bases between them. CDR3 size: 14 residues. Germline assignment: CDR1 LGHDT and CDR2 YNNKEL (reference sequence). In nucleotides, the CDR3 is TGTGCCAGCAGCCAAGGGGGGCAAAATCAGCCCCAGCATTTT. Residues: CASSQGGQNQPQHF.

At least ten counts were recorded for this clonotype. Its ends do not fully match the called genes, so a read error is possible. This sequence joins TRBV5-1 and TRBJ1-6; 8 bases agree with TRBD1. Germline V gene sequence: CDR1 SGHRS, CDR2 YFSETQ. This CDR3 contains 14 residues. CDR3 amino acids: CASSLDRDNSPLHF. In DNA form, the CDR3 reads TGTGCCAGCAGCTTGGACAGGGATAATTCACCCCTCCACTTT. Filled out from reference TRBV5-1 and TRBJ1-6, the complete variable domain reads KAGVTQTPRYLIKTRGQQVTLSCSPISGHRSVSWYQQTPGQGLQFLFEYFSETQRNKGNFPGRFSGRQFSNSRSEMNVSTLELGDSALYLCASSLDRDNSPLHFGNGTRLTVT.

V and J are TRBV5-1 and TRBJ2-7; 12 nucleotides align to TRBD2. CDR3 length: 16 amino acids. Germline V gene lookup returns CDR1 SGHRS and CDR2 YFSETQ. V was pared by 0 bases and J by 6 bases, with 7 bases of the junction left unmatched. The CDR3 sequence: CASSLASSGGEGEQYF. As DNA, the CDR3 is TGCGCCAGCAGCTTGGCCTCTAGCGGGGGGGAAGGCGAGCAGTACTTC.

The rearrangement links TRBV6-1 to TRBJ2-1; the match to TRBD2 covers 10 bases. Germline CDR1 is MNHNS and CDR2 is SASEGT. The J segment lost 5 bases and the V segment lost 6 bases, leaving 4 bases of the junction unmatched. This CDR3 is built from 14 residues. CDR3 sequence reads: CASRPGLANNEQFF. Written as DNA, the CDR3 is TGTGCCAGCAGGCCGGGACTAGCGAACAATGAGCAGTTCTTC.

The CDR3 bases are TGTGCCAGCAGCTTAGTTACCTCCGAGCAGTTCTTC. Translated: CASSLVTSEQFF. The V gene is TRBV7-9, the J gene TRBJ2-1; D is undetermined. Trimming cost V 1 base and J 10 bases, with 8 bases left between them. Per the germline V gene, CDR1 is SEHNR and CDR2 is FQNEAQ (reference sequence). The CDR3 extends over 12 amino acids.

This CDR3 is CASSVTRTYNEQFF. As DNA, the CDR3 is TGTGCCAGCAGTGTAACGCGGACCTACAATGAGCAGTTCTTC. The V gene is TRBV6-1, the J gene TRBJ2-1, with no clear D. Per germline, CDR1 MNHNS and CDR2 SASEGT. The CDR3 sequence is 14 residues long. The V gene lost 4 bases and the J gene lost 2 bases, with 9 bases spanning the gap.

The chain links TRBV28 to TRBJ1-5, with 8 bases lining up with TRBD1. J lost 6 bases, V lost 2 bases, and 12 bases had no gene match. Germline V lookup: CDR1 MDHEN, CDR2 SYDVKM. This CDR3 is built from 17 residues. This CDR3 is CASSLNWWQGAGQPQHF. The CDR3 bases are TGTGCCAGCAGTTTAAATTGGTGGCAGGGGGCGGGTCAGCCCCAGCATTTT.

This chain links TRBV19 with TRBJ1-2; a weak D match, TRBD1 (5 bases). Looked up from germline, CDR1 is LNHDA and CDR2 is SQIVND (reference sequence). This CDR3 has 10 amino acids. The CDR3 is CVSSGGTSTF. The CDR3, as DNA: TGTGTCAGCAGTGGGGGAACCTCCACCTTC.

The J gene is TRBJ2-1, the V gene TRBV20-1; 8 bases are shared with TRBD2. The V segment lost 3 bases and the J segment 3 bases; nucleotides outside the gene matches: 10. The germline V gene has CDR1 DFQATT and CDR2 SNEGSKA (reference sequence). The CDR3 runs to 16 residues. This CDR3 is CSASSSLAESYNEQFF. In nucleotides, the CDR3 is TGCAGTGCTAGCTCCTCACTAGCGGAGAGCTACAATGAGCAGTTCTTC.

V is TRBV12-3 or TRBV12-4 and J is TRBJ1-1; D not resolved. This CDR3 is 10 amino acids long. Trimming stripped 5 bases from V and 10 bases from J, with 8 bases between. CDR3 bases: TGTGCCAGCAGTCCAGAACGAGCTTTCTTT. This translates into CASSPERAFF.

This clonotype was seen more than once but under ten times. The V gene is TRBV20-1, the J gene TRBJ2-1; possible D gene TRBD1, 5 bases. From germline, CDR1 is DFQATT and CDR2 SNEGSKA (reference sequence). With 4 bases removed from V and 14 bases from J, the gap between germline ends came to 18 bases. The CDR3 is 12 amino acids. CDR3 sequence reads: CSATAPLGAEFF. CDR3 bases: TGCAGTGCTACCGCACCTCTAGGGGCGGAGTTCTTC.

This rearrangement joins TRBV16 to TRBJ1-1; 8 bases fit TRBD1. The V and J ends lost 4 bases and 3 bases, in that order; junction bases with no gene match: 4. In germline, CDR1 is KGHSY, CDR2 FQNENV. The CDR3 spans 14 residues. CDR3 nucleotides: TGTGCCAGCAGCCCGGACAGGGCAGACACTGAAGCTTTCTTT. Translated: CASSPDRADTEAFF.

This clonotype turned up a few times. This CDR3 reads CATSDPRMGSQYNEQFF. The CDR3 DNA reads as TGTGCCACCAGTGATCCCCGCATGGGTTCGCAATACAATGAGCAGTTCTTC. V is TRBV24-1 and J is TRBJ2-1, with D unresolved. Germline CDR1 KGHDR, CDR2 SFDVKD. The CDR3 contains 17 residues. Trimming left V 3 bases short and J 4 bases short, with 18 bases between.

This clonotype was observed a handful of times. The chain joins TRBV12-3 or TRBV12-4 to TRBJ2-7; D is uncertain. The CDR3 sequence is 14 residues long. Trimming pared 1 base from V and 2 bases from J, leaving 9 bases between. The CDR3 sequence: CASSLGGTPYEQYF. In DNA, the CDR3 is TGTGCCAGCAGTTTAGGGGGAACTCCCTACGAGCAGTACTTC.

The V and J genes are TRBV6-5 and TRBJ1-5; D not resolved. Trimming removed 4 bases at V and 2 bases at J, with 12 bases between. CDR1 is MNHEY, CDR2 SVGAGI, per germline. The CDR3 is 15 residues long. The chain's CDR3 is CASSSRTEGNQPQHF. The CDR3 coding sequence is TGTGCCAGCAGTTCCCGTACAGAGGGCAATCAGCCCCAGCATTTT.

Notes on this clonotype: The conserved final phenylalanine or tryptophan is absent from the CDR3, which likely points to a read error. This sequence joins TRBV6-2 or TRBV6-3 and TRBJ1-3; 7 positions match TRBD1. The CDR3 runs 18 residues. V lost 4 bases to trimming and J lost 0 bases; unmatched junction nucleotides: 12. Germline V gene data show CDR1 as MNHEY and CDR2 as SVGEGT. The DNA of the CDR3 is TGTGCCAGCAGTTCGAGGCCCGGGACAGTTCCCTCTGGAAACACCATATATTTA. It translates to CASSSRPGTVPSGNTIYL.

This clonotype was recorded a few times. This chain connects TRBV4-3 to TRBJ2-5, with a possible D match to TRBD2 (5 bases). The CDR3 has 14 residues. The germline CDR1 and CDR2 sequences are LGHNA and YSLEER. With 0 bases removed from V and 7 bases from J, the gap between germline ends came to 12 bases. CDR3 in amino acids: CASSQETGSGTQYF. For the CDR3, the DNA is TGCGCCAGCAGCCAAGAGACGGGGTCTGGGACCCAGTACTTC.